This TCR beta chain is from a study of T cell responses to AZD1222 COVID-19 vaccine. Trimming shortened V by 5 bases and J by 0 bases, and 14 bases separated the two germline ends. Per germline, CDR1 LNHDA and CDR2 SQIVND (reference sequence). There are 15 residues in the CDR3. Some clones are missing from TCRdb's copy, which holds only in-frame ones; the method was immunoSEQ multiplex PCR. Among some 130,000 clones listed, 92% were seen once. Notes on the study in general: Repertoires were collected only later (after the peak T cell response had occurred). At study baseline, merely over 5 AZD1222 recipients were seropositive. Among the donors, most were white British and more were female, and clonal diversity was possibly underestimated. CD4 TCRs linked to vaccination spanned spike, dominating at 160-218 and 743-854.

On this clone: The antigen is not known.

The source was peripheral blood, collected on day 0 of AZD1222 vaccination. The receptor's source is an adult in good health. V usage is TRBV19 and J usage is TRBJ2-7; TRBD1 might be the D (5 bases). CDR3 region: CASSSLSRVSYEQYF. The CDR3, as DNA: TGTGCCAGTAGTTCTCTCAGCAGGGTCTCCTACGAGCAGTACTTC.